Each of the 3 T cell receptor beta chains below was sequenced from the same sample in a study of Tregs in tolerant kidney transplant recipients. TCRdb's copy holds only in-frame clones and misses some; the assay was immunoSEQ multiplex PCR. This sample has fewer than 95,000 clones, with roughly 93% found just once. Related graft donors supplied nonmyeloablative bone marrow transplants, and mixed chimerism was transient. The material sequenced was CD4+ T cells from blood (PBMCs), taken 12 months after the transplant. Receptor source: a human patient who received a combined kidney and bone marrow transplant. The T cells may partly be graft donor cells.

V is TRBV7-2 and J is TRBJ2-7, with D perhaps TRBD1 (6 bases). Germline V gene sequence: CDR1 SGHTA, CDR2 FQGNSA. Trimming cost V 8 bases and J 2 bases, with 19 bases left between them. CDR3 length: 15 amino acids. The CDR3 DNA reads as TGTGCCAGCGGTCTGGTTCCCAGGGGAGCCTACGAGCAGTACTTC. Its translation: CASGLVPRGAYEQYF.

The CDR3 DNA reads TGTGCTAGTGGTTTTCACCCCCAGGGGTTGGTAGGTGCTTTCTTT. The encoded protein is CASGFHPQGLVGAFF. The gene calls are TRBV12-5 and TRBJ1-1; D is perhaps TRBD1 (6 bases). V dropped 3 bases and J dropped 11 bases, with 22 bases sitting between them. This CDR3 is built from 15 residues. CDR1 and CDR2 from the germline V gene are LGHNT and FRNRAP.

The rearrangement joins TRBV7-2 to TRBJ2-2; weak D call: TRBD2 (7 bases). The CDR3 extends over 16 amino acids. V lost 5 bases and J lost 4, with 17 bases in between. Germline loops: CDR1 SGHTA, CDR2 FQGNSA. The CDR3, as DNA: TGTGCCAGCAGCCGGAGGGGGGGACCCGGCACCGGGGAGCTGTTTTTT. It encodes CASSRRGGPGTGELFF.